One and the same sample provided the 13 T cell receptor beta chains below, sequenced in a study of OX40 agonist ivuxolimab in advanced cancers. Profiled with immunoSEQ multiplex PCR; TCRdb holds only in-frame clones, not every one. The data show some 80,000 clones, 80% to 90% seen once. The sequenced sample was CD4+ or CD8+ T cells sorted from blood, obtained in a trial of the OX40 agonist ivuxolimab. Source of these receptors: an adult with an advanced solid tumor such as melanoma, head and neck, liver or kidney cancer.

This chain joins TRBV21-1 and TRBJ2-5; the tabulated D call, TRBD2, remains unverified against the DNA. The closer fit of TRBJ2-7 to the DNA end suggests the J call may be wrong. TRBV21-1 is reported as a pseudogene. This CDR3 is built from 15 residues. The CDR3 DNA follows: TGTGCCAGCAGCAAAGCGAGCGGGAATGATTACGAGCAGTACTTC. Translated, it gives CASSKASGNDYEQYF.

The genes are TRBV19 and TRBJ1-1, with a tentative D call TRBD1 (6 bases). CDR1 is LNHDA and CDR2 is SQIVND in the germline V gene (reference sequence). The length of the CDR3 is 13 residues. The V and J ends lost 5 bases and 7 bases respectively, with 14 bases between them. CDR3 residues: CASSLRTEFEAFF. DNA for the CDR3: TGTGCCAGTAGTCTACGGACAGAGTTTGAAGCTTTCTTT.

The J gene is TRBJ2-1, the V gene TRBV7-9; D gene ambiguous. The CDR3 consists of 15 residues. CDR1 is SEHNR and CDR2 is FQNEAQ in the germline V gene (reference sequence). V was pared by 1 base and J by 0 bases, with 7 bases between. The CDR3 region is CASSLDAVSYNEQFF. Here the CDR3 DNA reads TGTGCCAGCAGCTTAGATGCGGTCTCCTACAATGAGCAGTTCTTC.

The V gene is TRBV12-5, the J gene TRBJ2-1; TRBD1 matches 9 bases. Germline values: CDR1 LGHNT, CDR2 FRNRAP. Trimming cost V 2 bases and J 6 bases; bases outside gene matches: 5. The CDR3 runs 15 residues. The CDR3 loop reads CASGLLGTGSNEQFF. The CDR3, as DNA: TGTGCTAGTGGTTTGTTAGGGACAGGGAGCAATGAGCAGTTCTTC.

The CDR3: CASSPSTGELFF. CDR3 DNA: TGTGCCAGCAGTCCCTCTACCGGGGAGCTGTTTTTT. V usage is TRBV27 and J usage is TRBJ2-2; D is unclear. Between the trimmed V and J ends, which lost 5 bases and 5 bases, there was a span of 6 bases. The CDR3 consists of 12 residues. Germline CDR1 is MNHEY and CDR2 is SMNVEV (reference sequence).

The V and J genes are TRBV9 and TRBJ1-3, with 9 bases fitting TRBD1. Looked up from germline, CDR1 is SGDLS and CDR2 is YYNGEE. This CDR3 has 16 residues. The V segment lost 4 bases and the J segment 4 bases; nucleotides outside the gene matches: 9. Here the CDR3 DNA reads TGTGCCAGCAGCCCATGGACAGGGGCTACCGGAAACACCATATATTTT. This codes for CASSPWTGATGNTIYF.

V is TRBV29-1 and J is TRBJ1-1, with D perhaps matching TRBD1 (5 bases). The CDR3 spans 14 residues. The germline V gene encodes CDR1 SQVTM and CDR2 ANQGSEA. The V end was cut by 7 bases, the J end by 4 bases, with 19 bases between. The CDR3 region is CSANWVYGTTEAFF. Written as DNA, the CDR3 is TGCAGCGCGAATTGGGTCTACGGGACCACTGAAGCTTTCTTT.

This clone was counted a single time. The chain's CDR3 is CAIRGADDTQYF. CDR3 DNA: TGTGCCATCCGCGGTGCAGACGATACGCAGTATTTT. V and J are TRBV10-3 and TRBJ2-3; D is unclear. The CDR3 covers 12 residues. CDR1 and CDR2 (germline): ENHRY, SYGVKD. The V end lost 8 bases, the J end lost 6 bases, and 12 bases lay between the germline ends.

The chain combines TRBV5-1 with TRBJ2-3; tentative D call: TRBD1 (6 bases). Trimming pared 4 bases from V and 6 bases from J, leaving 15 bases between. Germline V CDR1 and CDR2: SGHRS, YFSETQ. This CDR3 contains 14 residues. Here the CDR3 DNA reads TGCGCCAGCAGCCCGCTAGGACAGACGGATACGCAGTATTTT. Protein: CASSPLGQTDTQYF.

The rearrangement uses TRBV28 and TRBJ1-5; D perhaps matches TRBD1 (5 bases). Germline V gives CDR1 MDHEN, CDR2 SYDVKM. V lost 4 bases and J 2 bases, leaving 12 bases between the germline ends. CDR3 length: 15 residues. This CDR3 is CASSSSGLGNQPQHF. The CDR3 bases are TGTGCCAGCAGTTCCTCAGGGTTAGGCAATCAGCCCCAGCATTTT.

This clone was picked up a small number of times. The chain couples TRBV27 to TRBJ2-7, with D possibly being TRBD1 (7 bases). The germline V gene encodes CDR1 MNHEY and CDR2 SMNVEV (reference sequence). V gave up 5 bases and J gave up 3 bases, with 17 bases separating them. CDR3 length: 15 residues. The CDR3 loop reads CASSPNRGGRYEQYF. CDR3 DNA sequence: TGTGCCAGCAGTCCGAACAGGGGAGGACGCTACGAGCAGTACTTC.

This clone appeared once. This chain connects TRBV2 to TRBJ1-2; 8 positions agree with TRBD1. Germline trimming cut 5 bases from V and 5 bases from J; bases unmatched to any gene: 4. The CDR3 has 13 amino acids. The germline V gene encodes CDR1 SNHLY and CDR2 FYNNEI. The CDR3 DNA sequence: TGTGCCAGCAGTCGTGACAGGGGTTATGGCTACACCTTC. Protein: CASSRDRGYGYTF.

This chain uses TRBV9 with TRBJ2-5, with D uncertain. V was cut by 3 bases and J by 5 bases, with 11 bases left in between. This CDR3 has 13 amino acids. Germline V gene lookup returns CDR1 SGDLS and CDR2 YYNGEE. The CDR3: CASSAVFGETQYF. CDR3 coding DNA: TGTGCCAGCAGCGCTGTGTTTGGGGAGACCCAGTACTTC.